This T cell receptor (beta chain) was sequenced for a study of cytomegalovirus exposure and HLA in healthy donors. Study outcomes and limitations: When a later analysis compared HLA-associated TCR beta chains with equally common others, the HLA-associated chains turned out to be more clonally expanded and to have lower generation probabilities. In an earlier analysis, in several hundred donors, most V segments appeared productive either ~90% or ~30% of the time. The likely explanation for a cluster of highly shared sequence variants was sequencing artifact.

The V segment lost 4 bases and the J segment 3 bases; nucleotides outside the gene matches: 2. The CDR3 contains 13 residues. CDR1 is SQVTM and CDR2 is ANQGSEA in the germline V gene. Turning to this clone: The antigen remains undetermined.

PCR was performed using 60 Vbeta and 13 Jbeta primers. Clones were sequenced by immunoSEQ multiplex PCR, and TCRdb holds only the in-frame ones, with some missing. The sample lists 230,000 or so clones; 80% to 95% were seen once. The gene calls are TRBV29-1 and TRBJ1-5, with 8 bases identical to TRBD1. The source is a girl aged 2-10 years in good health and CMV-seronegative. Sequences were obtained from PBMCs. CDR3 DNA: TGCAGCGTTGCAGGGGGCCACAATCAGCCCCAGCATTTT. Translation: CSVAGGHNQPQHF.